One and the same sample provided the 17 T cell receptor beta chains below, sequenced in a study of cytomegalovirus exposure and HLA in healthy donors (dated by TCRdb to the late 2010s). Receptor amplification or capture employed the immunoSEQ multiplex PCR assay. The multiplex PCR relied on a mix of 60 forward primers for TCR Vbeta segments and 13 reverse primers for TCR Jbeta segments. What TCRdb holds here is the immuneACCESS table cut down to in-frame rearrangements. Part of the clones is not present; checked against another copy, under half of the missing clones reflect an unresolved V gene, and the others are unexplained. The sample records roughly 130,000 clones, over 70% of which are singletons. Around 4.1% of the sample is taken by the ten largest. The sample consisted of PBMCs. Source of these receptors: a woman aged 40-49 years in good health and CMV-seronegative.

The rearrangement uses TRBV6-1 and TRBJ2-3; the match to TRBD2 covers 12 bases. V shed 1 base and J 8 bases; nucleotides not matched to a gene: 4. The germline V gene has CDR1 MNHNS and CDR2 SASEGT. This CDR3 region has 15 residues. The CDR3 sequence: CASSEGLAGGLTQYF. The CDR3 region has the DNA TGTGCCAGCAGTGAAGGTCTAGCGGGGGGGCTTACGCAGTATTTT.

The chain recombines TRBV4-2 with TRBJ2-3; 11 bases fit TRBD2. V lost 0 bases to trimming and J lost 4 bases; unmatched junction nucleotides: 9. Germline V gene lookup returns CDR1 LGHNA and CDR2 YNFKEQ. The CDR3 contains 18 residues. In DNA, the CDR3 is TGTGCCAGCAGCCAAGAGGTGCCTAGCGGGGGGAATGCAGATACGCAGTATTTT. It encodes CASSQEVPSGGNADTQYF.

This chain links TRBV15 with TRBJ1-4; D is undetermined. Trimming shortened V by 0 bases and J by 1 base, and 9 bases separated the two germline ends. This CDR3 region has 16 residues. CDR1 LNHNV and CDR2 YYDKDF come from the germline V gene (reference sequence). The CDR3 spells CATSRELGGTNEKLFF. The DNA of the CDR3 is TGTGCCACCAGCAGAGAGCTGGGAGGAACTAATGAAAAACTGTTTTTT. The entire variable domain, with the rest obtained from reference TRBV15 and TRBJ1-4, is as follows: DAMVIQNPRYQVTQFGKPVTLSCSQTLNHNVMYWYQQKSSQAPKLLFHYYDKDFNNEADTPDNFQSRRPNTSFCFLDIRSPGLGDTAMYLCATSRELGGTNEKLFFGSGTQLSVL.

V and J are TRBV2 and TRBJ1-1; D ambiguous. Germline assignment: CDR1 SNHLY and CDR2 FYNNEI. Trimming left V 6 bases short and J 1 base short, with 9 bases between. The length of the CDR3 is 13 residues. CDR3: CASRREGNTEAFF. The CDR3 DNA is TGTGCCAGCAGGCGGGAGGGGAACACTGAAGCTTTCTTT.

This clone has a handful of counts. The chain joins TRBV5-5 to TRBJ1-1; tentatively, D is TRBD1 (5 bases). The CDR3 sequence is 13 residues long. The germline CDR1 and CDR2 sequences are SGHKS and YYEKEE (reference sequence). Deletions cut 5 bases from V and 0 bases from J, with 8 bases between. In DNA form, the CDR3 reads TGTGCCAGCAGGGGGGGATTGAACACTGAAGCTTTCTTT. Its translation is CASRGGLNTEAFF.

The V and J genes are TRBV29-1 and TRBJ2-2, with D possibly matching TRBD1 (5 bases). Germline V CDR1 and CDR2: SQVTM, ANQGSEA. The CDR3 length is 11 residues. The V gene lost 6 bases and the J gene lost 7 bases, with 9 bases spanning the gap. CDR3 DNA: TGCAGCGTCCAGGGTGACGGGGAGCTGTTTTTT. Translating it yields CSVQGDGELFF.

The chain joins TRBV6-1 to TRBJ2-7; 7 positions agree with TRBD2. The CDR3 is 13 residues long. V lost 10 bases to trimming and J lost 3 bases; unmatched junction nucleotides: 9. The germline gives CDR1 MNHNS, CDR2 SASEGT. The DNA of the CDR3 is TGTGCCACCCTAGGTGGCGGGAGCTACGAGCAGTACTTC. Protein: CATLGGGSYEQYF.

The chain uses TRBV7-9 and TRBJ2-3, with 12 bases fitting TRBD1. This CDR3 is 14 amino acids long. The V segment lost 1 base and the J segment 10 bases; nucleotides outside the gene matches: 3. CDR1 is SEHNR and CDR2 is FQNEAQ in the germline V gene (reference sequence). CDR3 sequence reads: CASSLGGQGAAQYF. In DNA, the CDR3 is TGTGCCAGCAGCTTAGGGGGACAGGGGGCCGCGCAGTATTTT.

As concerns this clone: The sample carries other DNA sequences with the same CDR3. The chain joins TRBV9 to TRBJ2-3, with D possibly being TRBD2 (5 bases). Trimming removed 4 bases from V and 0 bases from J, with 6 bases in between. The CDR3 runs to 13 residues. Germline CDR1 is SGDLS and CDR2 is YYNGEE. CDR3 sequence: CASSRGSTDTQYF. The CDR3 DNA is TGTGCCAGCAGCCGGGGTAGCACAGATACGCAGTATTTT. The full variable domain, in which reference TRBV9 and TRBJ2-3 provide the parts outside the CDR3, is DSGVTQTPKHLITATGQRVTLRCSPRSGDLSVYWYQQSLDQGLQFLIQYYNGEERAKGNILERFSAQQFPDLHSELNLSSLELGDSALYFCASSRGSTDTQYFGPGTRLTVL.

For this clone: With only one base between it and a far larger clone, this is likely a read error. The same CDR3 is also encoded by other DNA sequences in this sample. As DNA, the CDR3 is TGCGCCAGCAGACCTAAACCTCAGGGGCCTGAAGCTTTCTTT. Translated, it gives CASRPKPQGPEAFF. The chain combines TRBV5-1 with TRBJ1-1; a weak D match, TRBD1 (6 bases). Germline CDR1 and CDR2: SGHRS and YFSETQ. The CDR3 has 14 residues. V was cut by 5 bases and J by 6 bases, with 17 bases left in between.

The chain combines TRBV27 with TRBJ2-7; TRBD2 might be the D (7 bases). V dropped 4 bases and J dropped 0 bases, with 13 bases sitting between them. The V gene's germline CDR1 is MNHEY and CDR2 SMNVEV (reference sequence). The CDR3 is 15 residues long. The CDR3 protein is CASSYRGGSSYEQYF. CDR3 DNA: TGTGCCAGCAGTTATAGGGGGGGAAGCTCCTACGAGCAGTACTTC.

J is TRBJ1-4 and V is TRBV4-3; unclear D gene. The CDR3 length is 15 residues. Trimming shortened V by 0 bases and J by 5 bases, and 10 bases separated the two germline ends. The V gene's germline CDR1 is LGHNA and CDR2 YSLEER. The CDR3 protein is CASSQEGRENEKLFF. The CDR3, as DNA: TGCGCCAGCAGCCAAGAAGGTCGGGAGAATGAAAAACTGTTTTTT.

The CDR3 sequence: CASSLVKAGAFF. CDR3 nucleotide sequence: TGTGCCAGCAGCTTAGTCAAGGCAGGGGCTTTCTTT. The chain joins TRBV7-8 to TRBJ1-1; D perhaps matches TRBD1 (5 bases). CDR1 SGHVS and CDR2 FQNEAQ come from the germline V gene. V shed 1 base and J shed 11 bases, with 11 bases lying between them. There are 12 residues in the CDR3.

This clone was seen once. This rearrangement joins TRBV4-1 to TRBJ2-5, with 10 bases matching TRBD1. Germline V lookup: CDR1 MGHRA, CDR2 YSYEKL. V was pared by 2 bases and J by 5 bases, with 5 bases of the junction left unmatched. The CDR3 totals 15 residues. The CDR3: CASSQPGQGFETQYF. CDR3 DNA: TGCGCCAGCAGCCAACCGGGACAGGGGTTTGAGACCCAGTACTTC.

The count of this clone is one. J is TRBJ2-1 and V is TRBV5-1, with TRBD1 matching over 9 bases. With V trimmed by 4 bases and J by 7 bases, 3 bases remained unmatched. Germline V gene lookup returns CDR1 SGHRS and CDR2 YFSETQ. CDR3 length: 13 residues. The CDR3 here is CASSTDRGNEQFF. CDR3 bases: TGCGCCAGCAGCACGGACAGGGGTAATGAGCAGTTCTTC. The full variable domain, in which reference TRBV5-1 and TRBJ2-1 provide the parts outside the CDR3, is KAGVTQTPRYLIKTRGQQVTLSCSPISGHRSVSWYQQTPGQGLQFLFEYFSETQRNKGNFPGRFSGRQFSNSRSEMNVSTLELGDSALYLCASSTDRGNEQFFGPGTRLTVL.

The V gene is TRBV5-4, the J gene TRBJ2-7; TRBD2 matches 10 bases. Losses at the gene ends were 4 bases for V and 0 bases for J; bases not matched to a gene: 7. The germline CDR1 and CDR2 sequences are SGHNT and YYREEE (reference sequence). The CDR3 sequence is 16 residues long. The CDR3 loop reads CASSGIAGGNSYEQYF. In DNA, the CDR3 is TGTGCCAGCAGCGGAATAGCGGGAGGCAACTCCTACGAGCAGTACTTC.

The chain carries TRBV15 and TRBJ2-7; TRBD1 agrees at 8 bases. V was pared by 1 base and J by 3 bases, with 2 bases of the junction left unmatched. CDR3 length equals 14 residues. The V gene's germline CDR1 is LNHNV and CDR2 YYDKDF (reference sequence). The CDR3 DNA reads as TGTGCCACCAGCAGAGTCACAGGGGGCTACGAGCAGTACTTC. This translates into CATSRVTGGYEQYF.